Shown below are 14 T cell receptor beta chains from a single sample sequenced in a study of blood T cell repertoires in COVID-19. Generated by immunoSEQ multiplex PCR, the TCRdb table keeps only in-frame clones and is missing some. The top ten hold 8% to 9% of the sample, which has 200,000 to 250,000 clones, approximately 78% seen once. Material: peripheral blood. The receptor source for this set is a woman older than 75 with COVID-19, enrolled during active disease.

The rearrangement uses TRBV28 and TRBJ1-4; tentatively, D is TRBD1 (6 bases). Germline CDR1 is MDHEN and CDR2 is SYDVKM. V was pared by 6 bases and J by 7 bases, with 18 bases between. There are 15 residues in the CDR3. Written as DNA, the CDR3 is TGTGCCAGCAGCCTAGGGGGGGGACTTAGTGAAAAACTGTTTTTT. It encodes CASSLGGGLSEKLFF.

The genes are TRBV5-1 and TRBJ2-1; either TRBD1 or TRBD2 may supply D (5 bases each). The CDR3 runs 15 residues. Germline V gene data show CDR1 as SGHRS and CDR2 as YFSETQ. Trimming stripped 4 bases from V and 2 bases from J, with 13 bases between. CDR3 sequence reads: CASSLGLATYNEQFF. Written as DNA, the CDR3 is TGCGCCAGCAGCCTGGGGCTAGCAACCTACAATGAGCAGTTCTTC.

The V call is TRBV3-1 (or the pseudogene TRBV3-2), the J call TRBJ2-3; TRBD2 aligns across 9 bases. Germline CDR1 and CDR2: LGHDT and YNNKEL (reference sequence). V gave up 5 bases and J gave up 4 bases; unmatched junction bases: 10. The CDR3 loop spans 16 amino acids. CDR3 sequence (DNA): TGTGCCAGCAGCAAAGGGGCGGGAGGGGAGTCAGATACGCAGTATTTT. Protein sequence: CASSKGAGGESDTQYF.

CDR3 region: CASSLGQDQPQHF. The CDR3 DNA follows: TGTGCCAGCTCCCTCGGACAGGATCAGCCCCAGCATTTT. This chain links TRBV18 with TRBJ1-5; 7 bases are shared with TRBD1. Per germline, CDR1 KGHSH and CDR2 LQKENI. The CDR3 consists of 13 residues. V gave up 6 bases and J gave up 5 bases; unmatched junction bases: 4.

This clone was seen once. The rearrangement links TRBV30 to TRBJ2-1; the match to TRBD2 covers 14 bases. The CDR3 length is 15 residues. Losses at the gene ends were 5 bases for V and 7 bases for J; bases not matched to a gene: 7. CDR1 is GTSNPN, CDR2 SVGIG, per germline (reference sequence). In nucleotides, the CDR3 is TGTGCCTGGGGAGGACTAGCGGGAGGAGGTAATGAGCAGTTCTTC. Translating it yields CAWGGLAGGGNEQFF.

In its sample, this clone was seen once. The chain uses TRBV4-2 and TRBJ2-3, with D possibly being TRBD2 (6 bases). Trimming stripped 4 bases from V and 4 bases from J, with 18 bases between. Germline values: CDR1 LGHNA, CDR2 YNFKEQ. The CDR3 contains 16 residues. The chain's CDR3 is CASSPLNPGEADTQYF. The CDR3 DNA sequence: TGTGCCAGCAGCCCTCTGAACCCGGGAGAGGCAGATACGCAGTATTTT.

This chain uses TRBV28 with TRBJ2-5; the match to TRBD2 covers 8 bases. The V gene end was trimmed by 3 bases and the J gene end by 5 bases; junction bases not matched to a gene: 8. The CDR3 contains 15 residues. Germline V CDR1 and CDR2: MDHEN, SYDVKM. The CDR3 nucleotides are TGTGCCAGCAGTTTCGGTAGCGGGAACGGGGAGACCCAGTACTTC. It is translated as CASSFGSGNGETQYF. Complete variable domain (other parts from reference TRBV28 and TRBJ2-5): DVKVTQSSRYLVKRTGEKVFLECVQDMDHENMFWYRQDPGLGLRLIYFSYDVKMKEKGDIPEGYSVSREKKERFSLILESASTNQTSMYLCASSFGSGNGETQYFGPGTRLLVL.

The chain is built from TRBV20-1 and TRBJ2-4; TRBD1 is a possible D gene (6 bases). V was pared by 6 bases and J by 0 bases, with 18 bases between. The CDR3 length is 16 residues. Germline V lookup: CDR1 DFQATT, CDR2 SNEGSKA (reference sequence). This CDR3 reads CSASSGDTLAKNIQYF. CDR3 in DNA: TGCAGTGCCAGTTCTGGGGACACCTTAGCCAAAAACATTCAGTACTTC.

The chain couples TRBV7-9 to TRBJ1-5, with D perhaps matching TRBD1 (5 bases). Between the trimmed V and J ends, which lost 1 base and 6 bases, there was a span of 13 bases. The CDR3 has 15 residues. Per the germline V gene, CDR1 is SEHNR and CDR2 is FQNEAQ (reference sequence). The CDR3 DNA sequence: TGTGCCAGCAGCTTAGAATCAGGGAACGGTCAGCCCCAGCATTTT. As protein: CASSLESGNGQPQHF.

The chain links TRBV6-5 to TRBJ2-7, with D uncertain. Germline values: CDR1 MNHEY, CDR2 SVGAGI. Trimming took off 0 bases at V and 5 bases at J, with 11 bases between the two ends. The CDR3 totals 14 residues. The CDR3 DNA reads TGTGCCAGCAGTTACTCGACGGGTTCCCACGAGCAGTACTTC. Translation gives CASSYSTGSHEQYF.

The chain carries TRBV5-1 and TRBJ1-6, with 8 bases aligning to TRBD1. This CDR3 is built from 14 residues. Per germline, CDR1 SGHRS and CDR2 YFSETQ. Losses at the gene ends were 6 bases for V and 9 bases for J; bases not matched to a gene: 8. CDR3 amino acids: CASKDRVGGSPLHF. The CDR3, as DNA: TGCGCCAGCAAGGACAGGGTGGGCGGTTCACCCCTCCACTTT.

The V call is TRBV27, the J call TRBJ2-7; unclear D gene. This CDR3 has 15 residues. The V and J ends lost 3 bases and 2 bases respectively, with 14 bases between them. The V gene's germline CDR1 is MNHEY and CDR2 SMNVEV (reference sequence). This CDR3 reads CASSFGLGRTYEQYF. The CDR3 DNA reads TGTGCCAGCAGTTTCGGGTTAGGCAGAACCTACGAGCAGTACTTC.

The chain recombines TRBV5-1 with TRBJ1-1; maybe TRBD1 (6 bases). CDR1 is SGHRS, CDR2 YFSETQ, per germline. The CDR3 is 15 residues long. Trimming stripped 4 bases from V and 1 base from J, with 14 bases between. The CDR3, as DNA: TGCGCCAGCAGCCCCGCCCTGGACAGGAACACTGAAGCTTTCTTT. Translation gives CASSPALDRNTEAFF.

The chain carries TRBV11-2 and TRBJ2-5; TRBD2 aligns across 14 bases. The V segment lost 3 bases and the J segment 5 bases; nucleotides outside the gene matches: 5. This CDR3 is built from 16 residues. Germline CDR1 reads SGHAT; CDR2 reads FQNNGV. The CDR3: CASSFGLAGGMETQYF. DNA of the CDR3: TGTGCCAGCAGCTTCGGACTAGCGGGGGGCATGGAGACCCAGTACTTC.